The rows below give T cell receptor beta chains drawn from one sample of a study of T cell changes during pregnancy in multiple sclerosis. TCRdb's copy holds only in-frame clones and misses some; the assay was immunoSEQ multiplex PCR. The repertoire holds fewer than 40,000 clones, around 93% seen once, with under 0.4% in the top ten. Sample: CD4+ T cells from peripheral blood mononuclear cells, taken after pregnancy. These TCRs come from a female donor with multiple sclerosis, enrolled in a pregnancy study. Both conserved end residues are part of each CDR3. D genes are given only for firm matches. Not every row has a clone size; where given, it reads once, few, many or a size class.

D	V	J	size	DNA	CDR3
NA	TRBV7-9	TRBJ1-1	NA	TGTGCCAGCAGCTTAGGGCGACTAGGGTCTTTAACTGAAGCTTTCTTT	CASSLGRLGSLTEAFF
NA	TRBV23-1	TRBJ2-5	NA	TGCGCCAGCACCACGGACACCCAAGAGACCCAGTACTTC	CASTTDTQETQYF
NA	TRBV11-3	TRBJ2-1	NA	TGTGCCAGCAGCGGTAGAGGGGGGGCGAATGAGCAGTTCTTC	CASSGRGGANEQFF
TRBD2	TRBV7-2	TRBJ2-1	NA	TGTGCCAGCAGCTTCGGGCTTAGAGCGGGGGGCGGAGCCGCGTTCTTC	CASSFGLRAGGGAAFF
TRBD2	TRBV5-1	TRBJ2-5	NA	TGCGCCAGCAGCCCCGGGACTAGCGGGGGAAAGACCCAGTACTTC	CASSPGTSGGKTQYF
TRBD1	TRBV27	TRBJ1-5	NA	TGTGCCAGCAGTTCCCTCCTAGACAGGGCGCACTATGATAGCAATCAGCCCCAGCATTTT	CASSSLLDRAHYDSNQPQHF
NA	TRBV7-2	TRBJ1-1	NA	TGTGCCAGCAGCTTATCTGCCTACAGGGCGAACACTGAAGCTTTCTTT	CASSLSAYRANTEAFF
TRBD2	TRBV5-4	TRBJ2-2	NA	TGTGCCAGCAGCTTGGCACTAGCGGGGGACACCGGGGAGCTGTTTTTT	CASSLALAGDTGELFF
NA	TRBV11-3	TRBJ2-1	NA	TGTGCCAGCAGCTTTCGGACCCCAGGGAATGAGCAGTTCTTC	CASSFRTPGNEQFF
TRBD2	TRBV14	TRBJ2-4	NA	TGTGCCAGCAGCCAAGTGGCGAGGGGAGGGCAAAACATTCAGTACTTC	CASSQVARGGQNIQYF
TRBD1	TRBV2	TRBJ1-6	NA	TGTGCCAGCAGTGCCGACAGGGGGCGAGTCGATTCACCCCTCCACTTT	CASSADRGRVDSPLHF
TRBD1	TRBV5-1	TRBJ1-2	NA	TGCGCCAGCAGCCCCCCAGGACAGGGGCTAACCTTC	CASSPPGQGLTF
TRBD2	TRBV7-9	TRBJ2-2	NA	TGTGCCAGCAGCTCCTACCGACACGGACTAGAGAACACCGGGGAGCTGTTTTTT	CASSSYRHGLENTGELFF
NA	TRBV11-3	TRBJ1-1	NA	TGTGCCAGCAGCTTAGGCCGGGTAGGCACTGAAGCTTTCTTT	CASSLGRVGTEAFF
TRBD1	TRBV10-3	TRBJ1-2	NA	TGTGCCATCAGTGAGCTAGGACAGGGGCAATTCTATGGCTACACCTTC	CAISELGQGQFYGYTF
NA	TRBV7-8	TRBJ1-5	NA	TGTGCCAGCAGCAAACAGGGCCAGCCCCAGCATTTT	CASSKQGQPQHF
TRBD1	TRBV30	TRBJ2-7	once	TGTGCCTGGAATGGACAGGGTAACGGCGAGCAGTACTTC	CAWNGQGNGEQYF
NA	TRBV18	TRBJ1-2	NA	TGTGCCAGCTCAGAATATCAGGGGCTGGGTGGCTACACCTTC	CASSEYQGLGGYTF
TRBD1	TRBV6-6	TRBJ1-2	NA	TGTGCCAGCAGTCCCAGGGGGCCCTATGGCTACACCTTC	CASSPRGPYGYTF
TRBD1	TRBV2	TRBJ1-3	once	TGTGCCAGCAGTAACAGGGGCGGTAGAAACACCATATATTTT	CASSNRGGRNTIYF
NA	TRBV6-1	TRBJ1-6	once	TGTGCCAGCAGTGAAGAGGGGGGGCTTCGGAATTCACCCCTCCACTTT	CASSEEGGLRNSPLHF
TRBD1	TRBV7-8	TRBJ1-5	NA	TGTGCCAGCAGACCTGGGACAGGATCGGGGCAGCCCCAGCATTTT	CASRPGTGSGQPQHF
NA	TRBV2	TRBJ2-3	NA	TGTGCCAGCCTACGCACAGATACGCAGTATTTT	CASLRTDTQYF
TRBD1	TRBV29-1	TRBJ1-5	NA	TGCAGCGTTTCCGGGACAGCCGAAAATCAGCCCCAGCATTTT	CSVSGTAENQPQHF
NA	TRBV6-1	TRBJ2-7	once	TGTGCCAGCAGTGAGGGCAGGGACGAGCAGTACTTC	CASSEGRDEQYF
TRBD2	TRBV7-8	TRBJ2-7	NA	TGTGCCAGCAGCCCACGGACTAGCGGGAACTACGAGCAGTACTTC	CASSPRTSGNYEQYF
NA	TRBV4-2	TRBJ1-2	NA	TGTGCCAGCAGCCCCTTACAGGGTTCGGTTACGCGCGGCTACACCTTC	CASSPLQGSVTRGYTF
TRBD2	TRBV5-1	TRBJ2-3	NA	TGCGCCAGCGGCACTAGCGACGATACGCAGTATTTT	CASGTSDDTQYF
TRBD1	TRBV10-3	TRBJ2-5	NA	TGTGCCATCTGCGCCACAGGGGGTCTAGAGACCCAGTACTTC	CAICATGGLETQYF
TRBD2	TRBV10-2	TRBJ2-7	NA	TGCGCCAGCAGTGAATTAGCGGGGGCTTCCTACGAGCAGTACTTC	CASSELAGASYEQYF
NA	TRBV27	TRBJ1-5	NA	TGTGCCAGCAGTTCATCACTCGGGCGGGCGGTCGATCAGCCCCAGCATTTT	CASSSSLGRAVDQPQHF
NA	TRBV4-1	TRBJ1-4	NA	TGCGCCAGCAGCCAAAGTATTGGGGCGCCGCTCGAAAAACTGTTTTTT	CASSQSIGAPLEKLFF
NA	TRBV7-9	TRBJ2-7	NA	TGTGCCAGCAGCCCCCAGGGCGGTGCCTACGAGCAGTACTTC	CASSPQGGAYEQYF
NA	TRBV19	TRBJ1-5	NA	TGTGCCAGTAGTCTGATGTCGGGTCAGCCCCAGCATTTT	CASSLMSGQPQHF
NA	TRBV19	TRBJ2-7	NA	TGTGCCAGTAGTTTTTCCAGGGGTTTTGAGCAGTACTTC	CASSFSRGFEQYF
TRBD1	TRBV19	TRBJ2-1	NA	TGTGCCAGTAGTGTACAGGGGAACAATGAGCAGTTCTTC	CASSVQGNNEQFF
NA	TRBV10-3	TRBJ1-3	NA	TGTGCCATCAGTAATACTGAAGGGGCTGGAAACACCATATATTTT	CAISNTEGAGNTIYF
NA	TRBV5-1	TRBJ2-3	NA	TGCGCCAGCAGCTTTGGAGGGGTCCTCACGGGCACAGATACGCAGTATTTT	CASSFGGVLTGTDTQYF
NA	TRBV6-1	TRBJ2-7	NA	TGTGCCAGCAGTAGCCAAACCTCCTACGAGCAGTACTTC	CASSSQTSYEQYF
TRBD1	TRBV11-2	TRBJ2-2	NA	TGTGCCAGCAGGGGAAGGGGACAGGGGTTCCCCGGGGAGCTGTTTTTT	CASRGRGQGFPGELFF
NA	TRBV10-3	TRBJ2-3	NA	TGTGCCATCAGCCAGAACACAGATACGCAGTATTTT	CAISQNTDTQYF
NA	TRBV15	TRBJ2-7	NA	TGTGCCACCAGCAGAGATCCAGGGAATGTCGGCGAGCAGTACTTC	CATSRDPGNVGEQYF